The next 27 T cell receptor delta chains were all read from a single sample in a study of gamma-delta T cells after stem cell transplantation. TCRdb redid the clone calls on the RT-PCR reads with CATT. The data hold about 1,500 delta-chain clones, with over 3.5% observed a single time. The sample was gamma-delta T cells. These TCRs come from a human donor. It is not recorded whose cells these are; they may come from a transplant donor.

On this clone itself: TCRdb assigns this DNA the protein of a much larger clone, which departs from its translation at residue 9; this likely reflects a read error, and the protein shown comes from translating the DNA. The chain links TRDV1 to TRDJ1, with 8 nucleotides matching TRDD3. V trimming: 2 bases; J trimming: 1 base; junction bases outside the gene matches: 6. Looked up from germline, CDR1 is TSWWSYY and CDR2 is QGS. This CDR3 comprises 16 residues. CDR3 sequence (DNA): TGTGCTCTTGGGGAATGGGGATGGGGGATCACCGATAAACTCATCTTT. It codes for CALGEWGWGITDKLIF.

This clone counts as medium-sized. The same CDR3 also results from other DNA sequences found in this sample. The V call is TRDV1, the J call TRDJ1; D may be TRDD2 or TRDD3 (7 bases each). Germline CDR1 is TSWWSYY and CDR2 is QGS. The CDR3 totals 22 residues. With 2 bases removed from V and 0 bases from J, the gap between germline ends came to 31 bases. The DNA of the CDR3 is TGTGCTCTTGGGGAATCCCAATTCCTTTTCCTACTCTGGGGGGAGTACACCGATAAACTCATCTTT. Translating it yields CALGESQFLFLLWGEYTDKLIF.

As to this clone: A far larger clone is one nucleotide away, so this likely arose from a read error. This sample includes further DNA sequences coding for the same CDR3. The chain is built from TRDV1 and TRDJ1; TRDD3 agrees at 8 bases. The CDR3 is made up of 24 amino acids. Looked up from germline, CDR1 is TSWWSYY and CDR2 is QGS. V shed 4 bases and J 5 bases; nucleotides not matched to a gene: 36. The CDR3 DNA reads as TGTGCTCTTGGGGCCCCCCGGGGACCCTACGAATTCGGTGGGGTACTGGGGGGCCTTGATAAACTCATCTTT. Its protein is CALGAPRGPYEFGGVLGGLDKLIF.

A note on this clone: The translation of this DNA and the TCRdb protein of a much larger clone differ at residue 14, probably owing to a read error; the protein shown here is translated from the DNA. This chain connects TRDV2 to TRDJ1, with 10 bases that match TRDD3. CDR1 and CDR2 from the germline V gene are GEAIGNYY and EKD. The CDR3 has 17 residues. Written as DNA, the CDR3 is TGTGCCTGTGTGCCCCTTCTCAACTGGGGGATTACCGATAGACTCATCTTT. Its translation is CACVPLLNWGITDRLIF.

This clone occurred a few times. The chain is built from TRDV1 and TRDJ1; 12 bases are a match to TRDD3. With V trimmed by 0 bases and J by 3 bases, 26 bases remained unmatched. Germline-derived CDR1 and CDR2 are TSWWSYY and QGS. The CDR3 spans 24 residues. The CDR3 nucleotides are TGTGCTCTTGGGGAACTACTGGACCTCTACCGGATGTACTGGGGGATACAGGTCGCCGATAAACTCATCTTT. It codes for CALGELLDLYRMYWGIQVADKLIF.

This clone was counted a few times. The mismatch at residue 8 between this DNA's translation and the TCRdb protein of a much larger clone likely reflects a read error; the protein shown is translated from the DNA. The chain links TRDV1 to TRDJ1; no clear D. The CDR3 contains 17 residues. Trimming removed 4 bases at V and 4 bases at J, with 22 bases between. CDR1 is TSWWSYY, CDR2 QGS, per germline. This chain's CDR3 is CALGAPRPPPWVDKLIF. For the CDR3, the DNA is TGTGCTCTTGGGGCGCCCCGCCCTCCCCCTTGGGTCGATAAACTCATCTTT.

As for this clone: Only one base separates this from a far larger clonotype, so it likely reflects a read error. Other DNA sequences in the sample encode the same CDR3. The genes are TRDV1 and TRDJ1, with 12 bases fitting TRDD3. Germline CDR1 and CDR2: TSWWSYY and QGS. The CDR3 consists of 23 residues. Here the CDR3 reads CALGEPPHSYINWGIQVADKLIF. The DNA for the CDR3 is TGTGCTCTTGGGGAACCACCCCACTCCTACATAAACTGGGGGATACAGGTCGCCGATAAACTCATCTTC.

This clone was recorded a few times. A far larger clone is just one base off, so this is likely a read error. The chain carries TRAV29/DV5 and TRDJ1; D might be TRDD2 (6 bases). CDR1 is NSMFDY and CDR2 is ISSIKDK in the germline V gene. The length of the CDR3 is 19 residues. The CDR3 spells CAASHFPRGPTLYTDKPIF. DNA for the CDR3: TGTGCAGCAAGTCATTTTCCTAGGGGTCCTACGTTGTACACCGATAAACCCATCTTT.

Remarks on this clone: TCRdb's protein, taken from a much larger clone, differs from this DNA's translation at residue 16, likely owing to a read error; the protein displayed comes from the DNA. The V and J genes are TRDV1 and TRDJ1; TRDD3 matches 11 bases. The CDR3 has 20 residues. Germline CDR1 TSWWSYY, CDR2 QGS. The CDR3: CALGKAFLTTGGYETEKLIF. The CDR3 region has the DNA TGTGCTCTTGGGAAGGCCTTCCTAACGACTGGGGGATATGAAACCGAAAAACTCATCTTT.

This clone was seen more than once but under ten times. It is likely a read error: a sequence one base away is far more abundant. The same CDR3 arises from other DNA sequences in this sample as well. The J gene is TRDJ1, the V gene TRDV1, with 8 bases identical to TRDD3. Germline V gene lookup returns CDR1 TSWWSYY and CDR2 QGS. The CDR3 has 19 residues. CDR3 protein: CALGETSLGGSAYTDKLIF. The CDR3 nucleotides read TGTGCCCTTGGGGAAACCTCACTGGGGGGATCCGCATACACCGATAAACTCATCTTT.

By share, this clone counts as medium-sized. The J gene is TRDJ1, the V gene TRDV1; 13 bases are a match to TRDD3. The CDR3 has 18 residues. J was trimmed by 1 base and V by 3 bases; bases with no gene match: 8. Germline V CDR1 and CDR2: TSWWSYY, QGS. The CDR3 region is CALGDLQYWGIRTDKLIF. DNA for the CDR3: TGTGCTCTTGGGGACCTACAGTACTGGGGGATACGCACCGATAAACTCATCTTT.

In this sample, this clone turned up a few times. The gene calls are TRDV1 and TRDJ1; 13 bases are a match to TRDD3. After removal of 1 base from V and 1 base from J, the junction contained 21 bases not matched to a gene. The CDR3 contains 23 residues. Germline V lookup: CDR1 TSWWSYY, CDR2 QGS. DNA for the CDR3: TGTGCTCTTGGGGAACCGCCCAACCCGTACTGGGGGATACGAACCCTCTTCACCGATAAACTCATCTTT. It codes for CALGEPPNPYWGIRTLFTDKLIF.

This clone has just a few counts. TCRdb lists the protein of a much larger clone for this DNA, which differs at residue 9, so this is likely a read error; the protein given here is translated from the DNA itself. The gene calls are TRDV1 and TRDJ1; 11 nucleotides line up with TRDD3. The CDR3 runs 24 residues. V shed 3 bases and J 0 bases; nucleotides not matched to a gene: 27. Germline V gives CDR1 TSWWSYY, CDR2 QGS. CDR3 in amino acids: CALGEPPFFYWGIWKGRDTDKLIF. CDR3 nucleotides: TGTGCTCTTGGGGAGCCACCCTTCTTCTACTGGGGGATATGGAAAGGTCGGGACACCGATAAACTCATCTTT.

This clone is deemed large. The sample contains more than one DNA sequence encoding this CDR3. The chain joins TRDV1 to TRDJ1; 13 nucleotides align to TRDD3. Trimming cost V 0 bases and J 3 bases; bases outside gene matches: 22. Looked up from germline, CDR1 is TSWWSYY and CDR2 is QGS. The CDR3 totals 23 residues. CDR3 protein: CALGELTHFPALYWGIRADKLIF. In DNA, the CDR3 is TGTGCTCTTGGGGAACTTACACACTTCCCGGCCCTTTACTGGGGGATACGGGCCGATAAACTCATCTTT.

Within the sample, this clone is large. Other DNA variants within this sample encode the same CDR3. V and J are TRDV1 and TRDJ1; 11 positions agree with TRDD3. Per the germline V gene, CDR1 is TSWWSYY and CDR2 is QGS. Germline trimming cut 0 bases from V and 0 bases from J; bases unmatched to any gene: 27. CDR3 length equals 25 residues. The CDR3 region has the DNA TGTGCTCTTGGGGAACTGGACGGGTTCCTACGGCCCAACTGGGGGATAGTTGGGTACACCGATAAACTCATCTTT. It specifies CALGELDGFLRPNWGIVGYTDKLIF.

As to this clone: This is likely an artifact of a read error, given a far larger clone one base away. The sample carries other DNA sequences with the same CDR3. The chain combines TRDV2 with TRDJ1; D is perhaps TRDD3 (5 bases). The ends were cut back, 1 base at V and 0 bases at J, with 17 bases in the middle. Germline loops: CDR1 GEAIGNYY, CDR2 EKD. This CDR3 spans 17 amino acids. The CDR3 spells CACDTLRGATYTDKLIF. The CDR3 coding sequence is TGTGCCTGTGACACTCTCAGGGGGGCTACCTACACCGATAAACTCATCTTT.

This clone was counted only a few times. The TCRdb record carries a much larger clone's protein, which differs from this DNA's translation at residue 12; a read error is the likely cause, and the protein listed here is the DNA translation. This chain connects TRDV3 to TRDJ1; D tentatively reads TRDD2 or TRDD3 (8 bases each). The ends were cut back, 5 bases at V and 1 base at J, with 41 bases in the middle. This CDR3 has 22 residues. CDR1 is TVYSNPD, CDR2 GDNSRS, per germline (reference sequence). DNA of the CDR3: TGTGCCCCCCGGGATTCCTCCACTTCCTACCGACACTGGGGGTCAATCACCGATAAACTCATCTTT. This translates into CAPRDSSTSYRHWGSITDKLIF.

This clone is medium-sized (0.01 to 0.1%) by share. This may stem from a read error, because a much larger clone lies one nucleotide away. The sample carries other DNA sequences with the same CDR3. As DNA, the CDR3 is TGTGCCTGTATTCTTGTACCCGGCGAGGACGATAAACTCATCTTT. Encoded protein: CACILVPGEDDKLIF. This rearrangement joins TRDV2 to TRDJ1; D gene unclear. Trimming left V 6 bases short and J 4 bases short, with 20 bases between. The CDR3 is 15 residues long. Germline CDR1 is GEAIGNYY and CDR2 is EKD.

This clone appeared a few times. The protein that TCRdb holds for this DNA derives from a much larger clone and differs from the translated DNA at residue 6, which likely indicates a read error; the protein shown here is translated from the DNA. The chain links TRDV2 to TRDJ1; 8 bases agree with TRDD3. Unmatched junction bases numbered 10, after V lost 7 bases and J lost 1 base. Germline V gives CDR1 GEAIGNYY, CDR2 EKD. This CDR3 contains 15 residues. The CDR3 protein is CACMASGDSTDKLIF. CDR3 DNA sequence: TGTGCCTGCATGGCCTCGGGGGATAGCACCGATAAACTCATCTTT.

This clone is judged medium-sized (0.01 to 0.1%). V is TRDV1 and J is TRDJ1, with 9 bases fitting TRDD3. CDR3 length: 26 amino acids. V lost 2 bases and J lost 0; bases outside the gene matches: 34. CDR1 is TSWWSYY and CDR2 is QGS in the germline V gene. CDR3 amino acids: CALGECLGDPPLGDSYPPLYTDKLIF. For the CDR3, the DNA is TGTGCTCTTGGGGAATGCCTCGGGGACCCACCCCTGGGGGATTCTTACCCCCCGCTATACACCGATAAACTCATCTTT.

In regard to this clone: A far larger clone is just one base off, so this is likely a read error. Different DNA sequences within this sample yield the same CDR3. The chain is built from TRDV1 and TRDJ1, with 8 positions matching TRDD3. Germline CDR1 is TSWWSYY and CDR2 is QGS. CDR3 size: 23 residues. With V trimmed by 2 bases and J by 0 bases, 26 bases remained unmatched. The CDR3 nucleotides are TGTGCTCTTGGGGAAATAGGGCAGTCCTACAAAGTGCTGGGGGAGTCGTACACCGATAAACTCATCTTT. Its protein product is CALGEIGQSYKVLGESYTDKLIF.

Comment on this clone: This likely traces to a read error, being one base from a far larger clone. This chain joins TRDV2 and TRDJ1, with D maybe TRDD3 (5 bases). Between the trimmed V and J ends, which lost 2 bases and 3 bases, there was a span of 15 bases. Per germline, CDR1 GEAIGNYY and CDR2 EKD. This CDR3 region has 15 residues. This CDR3 reads CACDSLGPRADKLIF. In DNA, the CDR3 is TGTGCCTGTGACAGTTTGGGGCCAAGGGCCGATAAACTCATCTTT.

This clone was picked up a small number of times. The amino acid sequence in TCRdb belongs to a much larger clone and departs from this DNA's translation at residue 10, likely a sequencing read error; the sequence shown is translated from the DNA. The V gene is TRDV2, the J gene TRDJ1; D is unclear. CDR3 size: 17 residues. Germline CDR1 and CDR2: GEAIGNYY and EKD. V dropped 0 bases and J dropped 3 bases, with 19 bases sitting between them. The DNA of the CDR3 is TGTGCCTGTGACACCGTTGCCCCCAGGAGACATGCCGATAAACTCATCTTT. Translation gives CACDTVAPRRHADKLIF.

By share, this clone counts as medium-sized. One base separates it from a far larger clone, so it is likely a read error. Additional DNA sequences in this sample encode the identical CDR3. The chain couples TRDV1 to TRDJ2; TRDD2 matches 9 bases. The CDR3 length is 22 residues. Germline CDR1 TSWWSYY, CDR2 QGS. The CDR3 reads CALGDPGPFLPWGPNFTAQLFF. The CDR3 coding sequence is TGTGCCCTTGGGGACCCCGGCCCCTTCCTACCCTGGGGGCCCAATTTTACAGCACAACTCTTCTTT.

Only a few counts were recorded for this clone. A read error is likely here: a far larger clone is one base away. This sample also contains other DNA sequences that code for the same CDR3. The rearrangement links TRDV1 to TRDJ1; 12 bases map to TRDD3. CDR1 and CDR2 (germline): TSWWSYY, QGS. Germline trimming cut 0 bases from V and 0 bases from J; bases unmatched to any gene: 11. The CDR3 runs 20 residues. The CDR3 protein is CALGELVPYWGIPDTDKLIF. The CDR3 DNA reads as TGTGCTCTTGGGGAACTAGTACCCTACTGGGGGATACCCGACACCGATAAACTCATCTTT.

For this clone: A far larger clone is off by one base, so a read error is likely. The same CDR3 can be traced to other DNA sequences in this sample. The rearrangement uses TRDV2 and TRDJ1; no definite D call. There are 19 residues in the CDR3. Germline V gene lookup returns CDR1 GEAIGNYY and CDR2 EKD. V was shortened by 1 base and J by 0 bases, with 23 bases between the two germline ends. The CDR3 DNA sequence: TGTGCCTGTGACACGGTAACGAATGGCGTGGAGACGTACACCGATAAACTCATCTTT. Protein sequence: CACDTVTNGVETYTDKLIF.

Only one count was recorded for this clone. The gene calls are TRDV1 and TRDJ1, with 10 bases fitting TRDD3. Germline CDR1 TSWWSYY, CDR2 QGS. The CDR3 consists of 24 residues. With V trimmed by 4 bases and J by 2 bases, 31 bases remained unmatched. The CDR3 nucleotides read TGTGCTCTTGGGGGCTACATCCTACGAAGCCTCGTACTGGGGGATGTTCCTAGAACCGATAAACTCATCTTT. Translation: CALGGYILRSLVLGDVPRTDKLIF.